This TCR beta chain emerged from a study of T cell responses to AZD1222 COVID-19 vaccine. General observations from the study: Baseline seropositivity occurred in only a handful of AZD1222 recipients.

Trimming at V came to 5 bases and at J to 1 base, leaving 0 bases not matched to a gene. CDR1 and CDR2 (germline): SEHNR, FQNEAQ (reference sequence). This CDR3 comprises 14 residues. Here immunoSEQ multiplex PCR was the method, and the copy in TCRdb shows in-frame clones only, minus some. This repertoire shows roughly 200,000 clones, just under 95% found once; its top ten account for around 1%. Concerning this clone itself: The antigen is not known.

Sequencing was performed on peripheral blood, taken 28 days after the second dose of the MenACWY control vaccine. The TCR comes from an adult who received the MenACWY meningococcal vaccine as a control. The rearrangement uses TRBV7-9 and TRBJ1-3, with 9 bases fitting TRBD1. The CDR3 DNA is TGTGCCAGCAGCGGGACAGGGTCTGGAAACACCATATATTTT. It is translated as CASSGTGSGNTIYF. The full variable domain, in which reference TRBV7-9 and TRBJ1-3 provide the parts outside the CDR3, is DTGVSQNPRHKITKRGQNVTFRCDPISEHNRLYWYRQTLGQGPEFLTYFQNEAQLEKSRLLSDRFSAERPKGSFSTLEIQRTEQGDSAMYLCASSGTGSGNTIYFGEGSWLTVV.